The 25 T cell receptor beta chains in this list originate from one sample, sequenced in a study of cytomegalovirus exposure and HLA in healthy donors. A multiplex PCR was run with 60 Vbeta primers and 13 Jbeta primers. The method was immunoSEQ multiplex PCR; TCRdb's version includes in-frame clones alone and lacks a portion of them. The sample has approximately 120,000 clones, and its top ten clones hold 0.9% to 1.2%. Specimen: PBMCs. These receptors were obtained from a young man in good health and CMV-seronegative.

V and J are TRBV5-1 and TRBJ2-3, with 7 bases identical to TRBD1. V dropped 2 bases and J dropped 1; count of bases not matched to a gene: 7. CDR3 size: 16 residues. Germline V gene lookup returns CDR1 SGHRS and CDR2 YFSETQ. The CDR3 spells CASSLTGAKRTDTQYF. CDR3 nucleotides: TGCGCCAGCAGCTTAACAGGGGCCAAACGCACAGATACGCAGTATTTT.

V gene TRBV2 combines with J gene TRBJ2-1; D is ambiguous. The V and J ends lost 8 bases and 2 bases respectively, with 10 bases between them. The CDR3 covers 13 residues. CDR1 is SNHLY and CDR2 is FYNNEI in the germline V gene. The CDR3 is CASFSRTYNEQFF. In nucleotides, the CDR3 is TGTGCCAGCTTTAGTCGTACCTACAATGAGCAGTTCTTC. Looking up the rest from reference TRBV2 and TRBJ2-1 gives the full variable domain: EPEVTQTPSHQVTQMGQEVILRCVPISNHLYFYWYRQILGQKVEFLVSFYNNEISEKSEIFDDQFSVERPDGSNFTLKIRSTKLEDSAMYFCASFSRTYNEQFFGPGTRLTVL.

The chain has TRBV6-4 and TRBJ2-2; D call uncertain. Germline V gives CDR1 MRHNA, CDR2 SNTAGT. The CDR3 extends over 13 amino acids. Trimming left V 0 bases short and J 6 bases short, with 5 bases between. Written as DNA, the CDR3 is TGTGCCAGCAGTGACTCGTTCGCCGGGGAGCTGTTTTTT. It is translated as CASSDSFAGELFF.

The CDR3 nucleotides read TGTGCCAGCAGTTCAACACGATTGGAGGGCTACACCTTC. Translated, it gives CASSSTRLEGYTF. The V call is TRBV2, the J call TRBJ1-2, with D uncertain. The germline V gene has CDR1 SNHLY and CDR2 FYNNEI. The CDR3 is 13 amino acids. Trimming pared 5 bases from V and 8 bases from J, leaving 15 bases between. Combining the CDR3 with reference TRBV2 and TRBJ1-2 gives the whole variable domain EPEVTQTPSHQVTQMGQEVILRCVPISNHLYFYWYRQILGQKVEFLVSFYNNEISEKSEIFDDQFSVERPDGSNFTLKIRSTKLEDSAMYFCASSSTRLEGYTFGSGTRLTVV.

The chain carries TRBV27 and TRBJ1-2; 12 bases are a match to TRBD1. J was trimmed by 2 bases and V by 6 bases; bases with no gene match: 10. Germline V CDR1 and CDR2: MNHEY, SMNVEV (reference sequence). The CDR3 covers 17 residues. DNA of the CDR3: TGTGCCAGCAGACGATCCGGGACAGGGGGCCCGAACTATGGCTACACCTTC. Translation: CASRRSGTGGPNYGYTF.

The chain uses TRBV11-3 and TRBJ2-1, with TRBD2 matching over 11 bases. CDR1 SGHNT and CDR2 YENEEA come from the germline V gene. The CDR3 loop spans 16 amino acids. V shed 1 base and J 9 bases; nucleotides not matched to a gene: 8. The CDR3 is CASSLVASGGFGEQFF. Written as DNA, the CDR3 is TGTGCCAGCAGCTTAGTTGCTAGCGGGGGGTTCGGTGAGCAGTTCTTC.

This chain connects TRBV4-1 to TRBJ2-5; perhaps TRBD2 as D (5 bases). CDR1 MGHRA and CDR2 YSYEKL come from the germline V gene. V was shortened by 5 bases and J by 5 bases, with 12 bases between the two germline ends. This CDR3 has 13 amino acids. In DNA form, the CDR3 reads TGCGCCAGCAGCTTACTAGTTTCGGAGACCCAGTACTTC. Protein product: CASSLLVSETQYF.

The chain recombines TRBV5-4 with TRBJ1-2; TRBD1 might be the D (6 bases). The length of the CDR3 is 15 residues. The germline V gene encodes CDR1 SGHNT and CDR2 YYREEE (reference sequence). V was trimmed by 4 bases and J by 5 bases, leaving 18 bases between them. The CDR3 here is CASSQATGPSYGYTF. The CDR3 DNA sequence: TGTGCCAGCAGCCAAGCAACAGGGCCGTCATATGGCTACACCTTC.

The rearrangement joins TRBV5-4 to TRBJ2-7, with TRBD2 matching 8 bases. The CDR3 has 15 amino acids. V lost 5 bases, J lost 4 bases, and 11 bases stayed unmatched. The germline V gene encodes CDR1 SGHNT and CDR2 YYREEE (reference sequence). The CDR3 is CASSRRFGGAYEQYF. The DNA of the CDR3 is TGTGCCAGCAGTCGCCGTTTCGGGGGGGCATACGAGCAGTACTTC.

V usage is TRBV6-1 and J usage is TRBJ1-5; no clear D. Germline V gene sequence: CDR1 MNHNS, CDR2 SASEGT. V was clipped by 2 bases and J by 13 bases, with 12 bases between them. There are 12 residues in the CDR3. CDR3 in DNA: TGTGCCAGCAGTGAACTAGAAGGAGAGCAGCATTTT. Amino acid sequence: CASSELEGEQHF.

The J gene is TRBJ2-2, the V gene TRBV9, with a possible D match to TRBD1 (6 bases). The germline V gene has CDR1 SGDLS and CDR2 YYNGEE. V was shortened by 4 bases and J by 1 base, with 11 bases between the two germline ends. CDR3 length: 15 amino acids. The CDR3 region is CASSPTGQNTGELFF. The CDR3 DNA reads as TGTGCCAGCAGCCCAACGGGACAGAACACCGGGGAGCTGTTTTTT.

The V call is TRBV19, the J call TRBJ1-4; D not resolved. The V end was cut by 2 bases, the J end by 0 bases, with 7 bases between. Germline CDR1 LNHDA, CDR2 SQIVND (reference sequence). There are 15 residues in the CDR3. The CDR3 sequence: CASSILGTTNEKLFF. The CDR3 DNA follows: TGTGCCAGTAGTATACTTGGCACAACTAATGAAAAACTGTTTTTT. Looking up the rest from reference TRBV19 and TRBJ1-4 gives the full variable domain: DGGITQSPKYLFRKEGQNVTLSCEQNLNHDAMYWYRQDPGQGLRLIYYSQIVNDFQKGDIAEGYSVSREKKESFPLTVTSAQKNPTAFYLCASSILGTTNEKLFFGSGTQLSVL.

The V gene is TRBV2, the J gene TRBJ1-3; the match to TRBD1 covers 7 bases. Unmatched junction bases numbered 5, after V lost 9 bases and J lost 0 bases. The CDR3 totals 14 residues. Germline V gives CDR1 SNHLY, CDR2 FYNNEI. This CDR3 reads CARRDSISGNTIYF. CDR3 in DNA: TGTGCCAGGAGGGACAGTATCTCTGGAAACACCATATATTTT.

The genes are TRBV19 and TRBJ2-7; 9 positions match TRBD1. Germline CDR1 LNHDA, CDR2 SQIVND (reference sequence). The CDR3 length is 16 residues. After removal of 4 bases from V and 3 bases from J, the junction contained 10 bases not matched to a gene. In DNA form, the CDR3 reads TGTGCCAGTAGTACCCGGGACAGGGACGGTTACTACGAGCAGTACTTC. Amino acid sequence: CASSTRDRDGYYEQYF.

V gene TRBV5-1 combines with J gene TRBJ2-1, with 7 bases lining up with TRBD2. Germline V gene sequence: CDR1 SGHRS, CDR2 YFSETQ. The CDR3 is 16 residues long. V dropped 4 bases and J dropped 8; count of bases not matched to a gene: 15. CDR3 protein: CASSTRSGLLVDEQFF. DNA of the CDR3: TGCGCCAGCAGCACCCGGTCGGGACTACTAGTTGATGAGCAGTTCTTC.

V and J are TRBV29-1 and TRBJ2-7; weak D call: TRBD1 (8 bases). The ends were cut back, 3 bases at V and 4 bases at J, with 16 bases in the middle. The germline V gene encodes CDR1 SQVTM and CDR2 ANQGSEA. The CDR3 length is 14 residues. This CDR3 reads CSVDLEQGGYEQYF. Here the CDR3 DNA reads TGCAGCGTTGACCTAGAACAGGGGGGGTACGAGCAGTACTTC.

The chain employs TRBV27 and TRBJ2-5; possible D gene TRBD2, 7 bases. CDR3 size: 16 residues. The germline V and J ends were trimmed by 0 bases and 5 bases, with 16 bases remaining between them. Germline V gives CDR1 MNHEY, CDR2 SMNVEV (reference sequence). In DNA, the CDR3 is TGTGCCAGCAGTTTATCGAACCCAGGGGACTATGAGACCCAGTACTTC. Translated: CASSLSNPGDYETQYF.

This chain uses TRBV28 with TRBJ1-2; D gene ambiguous. With 2 bases removed from V and 6 bases from J, the gap between germline ends came to 10 bases. Germline V gene data show CDR1 as MDHEN and CDR2 as SYDVKM. The CDR3 extends over 13 amino acids. Written as DNA, the CDR3 is TGTGCCAGCAGTTTAGAAAGCCCAAATGGCTACACCTTC. Translation gives CASSLESPNGYTF.

This chain connects TRBV7-9 to TRBJ2-7; tentatively, D is TRBD1 (5 bases). Trimming took off 1 base at V and 3 bases at J, with 13 bases between the two ends. The germline V gene encodes CDR1 SEHNR and CDR2 FQNEAQ (reference sequence). The CDR3 spans 15 residues. DNA for the CDR3: TGTGCCAGCAGCTTAGAGGCGCGGCAGGGCTACGAGCAGTACTTC. Its protein is CASSLEARQGYEQYF.

The chain recombines TRBV11-3 with TRBJ1-2; D is ambiguous. CDR1 SGHNT and CDR2 YENEEA come from the germline V gene. This CDR3 has 11 amino acids. Trimming shortened V by 9 bases and J by 7 bases, and 12 bases separated the two germline ends. The CDR3 sequence: CASRGKLGYTF. CDR3 nucleotides: TGTGCCAGTCGGGGAAAGCTTGGCTACACCTTC.

The chain uses TRBV2 and TRBJ2-7, with D perhaps TRBD2 (6 bases). This CDR3 has 13 residues. Trimming took 7 bases from V and 2 from J, leaving 12 bases between them. Germline CDR1 SNHLY, CDR2 FYNNEI. CDR3 residues: CASIGGITYEQYF. The CDR3 region has the DNA TGTGCCAGCATCGGGGGTATCACCTACGAGCAGTACTTC.

The chain combines TRBV6-4 with TRBJ2-3; 11 positions match TRBD2. CDR1 and CDR2 from the germline V gene are MRHNA and SNTAGT. The junction had 4 bases not matched to a gene; V was cut back by 6 bases and J by 2 bases. This CDR3 region has 15 residues. Written as DNA, the CDR3 is TGTGCCAGCAGCGAGACTAGCGGGACCACAGATACGCAGTATTTT. This translates into CASSETSGTTDTQYF.

The rearrangement links TRBV14 to TRBJ1-2; maybe TRBD1 (5 bases). Germline CDR1 and CDR2: SGHDN and FVKESK. This CDR3 spans 14 amino acids. Deletions cut 0 bases from V and 8 bases from J, with 13 bases between. Written as DNA, the CDR3 is TGTGCCAGCAGCCAAGAGATCGGGGGGTTCGGCTACACCTTC. Its translation: CASSQEIGGFGYTF.

This chain uses TRBV9 with TRBJ1-2; 7 bases are a match to TRBD1. Germline CDR1 is SGDLS and CDR2 is YYNGEE. Trimming took 5 bases from V and 7 from J; bases not matched to a gene: 5. The length of the CDR3 is 12 residues. The CDR3 DNA follows: TGTGCCAGCAGTGCAGGGGGTTTTGGCTACACCTTC. Its protein is CASSAGGFGYTF. The entire variable domain, with the rest obtained from reference TRBV9 and TRBJ1-2, is as follows: DSGVTQTPKHLITATGQRVTLRCSPRSGDLSVYWYQQSLDQGLQFLIQYYNGEERAKGNILERFSAQQFPDLHSELNLSSLELGDSALYFCASSAGGFGYTFGSGTRLTVV.

V is TRBV29-1 and J is TRBJ2-1, with unresolved D. This CDR3 is built from 14 residues. Germline CDR1 reads SQVTM; CDR2 reads ANQGSEA. Trimming shortened V by 6 bases and J by 0 bases, and 12 bases separated the two germline ends. The CDR3 loop reads CSVVHISSYNEQFF. The CDR3 bases are TGCAGCGTGGTCCACATAAGCTCCTACAATGAGCAGTTCTTC.